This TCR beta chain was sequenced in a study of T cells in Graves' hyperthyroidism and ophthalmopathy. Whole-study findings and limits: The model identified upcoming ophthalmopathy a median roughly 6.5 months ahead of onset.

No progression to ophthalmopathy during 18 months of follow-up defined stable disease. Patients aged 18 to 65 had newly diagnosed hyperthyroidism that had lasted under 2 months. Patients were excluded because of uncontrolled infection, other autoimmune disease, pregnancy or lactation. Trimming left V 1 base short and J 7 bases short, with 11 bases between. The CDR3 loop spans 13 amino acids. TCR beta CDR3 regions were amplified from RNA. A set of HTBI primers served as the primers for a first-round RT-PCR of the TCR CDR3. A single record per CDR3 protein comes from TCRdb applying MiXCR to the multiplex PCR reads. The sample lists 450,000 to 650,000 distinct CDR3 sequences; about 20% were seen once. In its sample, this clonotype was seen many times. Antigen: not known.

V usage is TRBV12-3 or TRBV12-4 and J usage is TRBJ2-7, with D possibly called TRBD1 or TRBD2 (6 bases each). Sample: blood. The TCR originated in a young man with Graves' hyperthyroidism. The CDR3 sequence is CASSLGGAWEQYF. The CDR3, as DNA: TGTGCCAGCAGTTTAGGGGGGGCATGGGAGCAGTACTTC.